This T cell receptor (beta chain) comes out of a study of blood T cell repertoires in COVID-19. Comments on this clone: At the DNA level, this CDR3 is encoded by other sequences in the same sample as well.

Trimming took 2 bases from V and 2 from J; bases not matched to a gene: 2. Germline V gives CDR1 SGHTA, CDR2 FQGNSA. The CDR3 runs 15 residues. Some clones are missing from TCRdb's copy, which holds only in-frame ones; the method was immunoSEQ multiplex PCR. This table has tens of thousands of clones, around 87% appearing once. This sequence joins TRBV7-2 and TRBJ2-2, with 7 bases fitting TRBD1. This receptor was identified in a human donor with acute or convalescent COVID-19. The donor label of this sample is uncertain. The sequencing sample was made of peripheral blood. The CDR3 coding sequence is TGTGCCAGCAGCTTAAACAGGGGTAACACCGGGGAGCTGTTTTTT. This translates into CASSLNRGNTGELFF.